This T cell receptor beta chain is drawn from a study of memory CD4+ T cells and cytomegalovirus serostatus. Overall study: Of the healthy Belgian adults, 9 were CMV seropositive and 20 to 30 seronegative.

Germline CDR1 is SEHNR and CDR2 is FQNEAQ (reference sequence). This CDR3 spans 14 amino acids. V gave up 2 bases and J gave up 1 base, with 8 bases separating them. Single viable CD3+CD4+CD8-CD45RO+ cells were sorted as the memory CD4+ T cells. TCRdb's table, derived via immunoSEQ multiplex PCR, lists solely in-frame clones and lacks some. Seen here are about 58,000 clones, more than 70% observed once, and the top ten hold 0.5%. The chain employs TRBV7-9 and TRBJ1-1; D remains unclear. The sequenced material came from memory CD4+ T cells from blood. This TCR came from an adult in good health and CMV-seronegative. Some clones in this sample may be carry-over from other donors' samples. Written as DNA, the CDR3 is TGTGCCAGCAGCTTAATTGGGGAGAACACTGAAGCTTTCTTT. Translation: CASSLIGENTEAFF.